Following are 26 T cell receptor beta chains from one sample sequenced in a study of CD8 T cells in Susac syndrome. Random hexamers were used to reverse transcribe an amount of about 0.45 to 1 ug RNA. TCRdb fed the immunoSEQ multiplex PCR reads into MiXCR, producing one record per CDR3 protein. The repertoire holds about 200,000 distinct CDR3 sequences, 95% seen once, with approximately 0.081% in the top ten. Source material: CD4+ T cells from PBMCs. These receptors all stem from a human donor with multiple sclerosis.

The chain couples TRBV19 to TRBJ1-5; D ambiguous. The CDR3 consists of 13 residues. V lost 1 base and J 3 bases, leaving 4 bases between the germline ends. The germline V gene has CDR1 LNHDA and CDR2 SQIVND (reference sequence). CDR3: CASSIVDNQPQHF. The CDR3 DNA reads TGTGCCAGTAGTATAGTTGACAATCAGCCCCAGCATTTT.

The chain is built from TRBV4-1 and TRBJ1-6, with 10 bases lining up with TRBD1. This CDR3 is built from 16 residues. In germline, CDR1 is MGHRA, CDR2 YSYEKL. The V gene end was trimmed by 4 bases and the J gene end by 7 bases; junction bases not matched to a gene: 7. CDR3 nucleotide sequence: TGCGCCAGCAGCCCGTTACCGGGACAGGGGAATTCACCCCTCCACTTT. Translation: CASSPLPGQGNSPLHF.

This sequence joins TRBV7-9 and TRBJ1-2; a weak D match, TRBD1 (5 bases). In germline, CDR1 is SEHNR, CDR2 FQNEAQ (reference sequence). Trimming removed 4 bases at V and 2 bases at J, with 8 bases between. CDR3 length: 13 amino acids. In DNA, the CDR3 is TGTGCCAGCAGCTCGACAGAGAACTATGGCTACACCTTC. Protein: CASSSTENYGYTF.

The chain uses TRBV30 and TRBJ2-1, with D hard to call. The CDR3 contains 14 residues. V was shortened by 2 bases and J by 0 bases, with 8 bases between the two germline ends. Germline V lookup: CDR1 GTSNPN, CDR2 SVGIG (reference sequence). In DNA, the CDR3 is TGTGCCTGGAGTAGGGCGGACTCCTACAATGAGCAGTTCTTC. It specifies CAWSRADSYNEQFF.

This chain links TRBV6-1 with TRBJ2-1, with D uncertain. The V gene's germline CDR1 is MNHNS and CDR2 SASEGT. The V end lost 6 bases, the J end lost 6 bases, and 9 bases lay between the germline ends. CDR3 size: 12 residues. CDR3 DNA: TGTGCCAGCAGCCTTACCTCCAATGAGCAGTTCTTC. Translated, it gives CASSLTSNEQFF.

This clonotype has a single count. This chain links TRBV6-1 with TRBJ2-1; D is ambiguous. The V gene's germline CDR1 is MNHNS and CDR2 SASEGT. The CDR3 runs 16 residues. V lost 7 bases to trimming and J lost 0 bases, with 16 bases between them. In DNA form, the CDR3 reads TGTGCCAGCACCCGGATGGGGTTAAGCTCCTACAATGAGCAGTTCTTC. Residues: CASTRMGLSSYNEQFF.

In DNA form, the CDR3 reads TGTGCCACCAGTGATTGGAGGGGCGGCCAAGAGACCCAGTACTTC. Translation gives CATSDWRGGQETQYF. This chain uses TRBV24-1 with TRBJ2-5; the D gene is possibly TRBD2 (6 bases). CDR1 is KGHDR and CDR2 is SFDVKD in the germline V gene. CDR3 size: 15 residues. V lost 2 bases, J lost 1 base, and 10 bases lay in between.

The chain has TRBV3-1 and TRBJ1-2; TRBD1 matches 8 bases. Germline loops: CDR1 LGHDT, CDR2 YNNKEL (reference sequence). This CDR3 comprises 14 residues. V lost 0 bases and J lost 5; bases outside the gene matches: 2. Here the CDR3 DNA reads TGTGCCAGCAGCCAAGAAGACAGGGGATATGGCTACACCTTC. It yields the protein CASSQEDRGYGYTF. The full variable domain, in which reference TRBV3-1 and TRBJ1-2 provide the parts outside the CDR3, is DTAVSQTPKYLVTQMGNDKSIKCEQNLGHDTMYWYKQDSKKFLKIMFSYNNKELIINETVPNRFSPKSPDKAHLNLHINSLELGDSAVYFCASSQEDRGYGYTFGSGTRLTVV.

In nucleotides, the CDR3 is TGTGCCAGCAGTTCGGGACCCGGCTATGGCTACACCTTC. This translates into CASSSGPGYGYTF. The rearrangement uses TRBV28 and TRBJ1-2, with D maybe TRBD1 (5 bases). Deletions cut 4 bases from V and 4 bases from J, with 10 bases between. Germline-derived CDR1 and CDR2 are MDHEN and SYDVKM. CDR3 length equals 13 residues.

The J gene is TRBJ2-5, the V gene TRBV15; 9 bases fit TRBD2. The CDR3 loop spans 15 amino acids. Germline CDR1 and CDR2: LNHNV and YYDKDF (reference sequence). V lost 1 base, J lost 1 base, and 1 base stayed unmatched. For the CDR3, the DNA is TGTGCCACCAGCAGAGGTAGCGGGGGCCAAGAGACCCAGTACTTC. Translation gives CATSRGSGGQETQYF.

The genes are TRBV6-1 and TRBJ2-2; D is possibly TRBD2 (6 bases). The CDR3 length is 13 residues. Per the germline V gene, CDR1 is MNHNS and CDR2 is SASEGT. Trimming pared 4 bases from V and 4 bases from J, leaving 7 bases between. CDR3 nucleotides: TGTGCCAGCAGTGTCGGGGGCACCGGGGAGCTGTTTTTT. It specifies CASSVGGTGELFF.

CDR3 DNA sequence: TGCAGTGCAGCAACAGGGGGCACGAACACTGAAGCTTTCTTT. Protein: CSAATGGTNTEAFF. The chain uses TRBV20-1 and TRBJ1-1, with 9 nucleotides matching TRBD1. This CDR3 is built from 14 residues. Germline assignment: CDR1 DFQATT and CDR2 SNEGSKA (reference sequence). With V trimmed by 6 bases and J by 1 base, 6 bases remained unmatched.

The chain links TRBV7-9 to TRBJ2-1; D not resolved. Germline V CDR1 and CDR2: SEHNR, FQNEAQ (reference sequence). V shed 4 bases and J shed 0 bases, with 7 bases lying between them. This CDR3 spans 14 amino acids. Written as DNA, the CDR3 is TGTGCCAGCAGCTCGAGAAGCTCCTACAATGAGCAGTTCTTC. Amino acid sequence: CASSSRSSYNEQFF.

The V gene is TRBV3-1, the J gene TRBJ2-1; 12 bases are a match to TRBD2. Germline CDR1 LGHDT, CDR2 YNNKEL (reference sequence). This CDR3 comprises 18 residues. J gave up 4 bases and V 0 bases, and 7 bases lay outside the gene matches. This CDR3 reads CASSQDGTSGGRYNEQFF. CDR3 sequence (DNA): TGTGCCAGCAGCCAAGACGGTACTAGCGGGGGGCGATACAATGAGCAGTTCTTC.

V usage is TRBV20-1 and J usage is TRBJ2-7; 9 positions agree with TRBD2. In germline, CDR1 is DFQATT, CDR2 SNEGSKA (reference sequence). This CDR3 region has 14 residues. V was pared by 3 bases and J by 3 bases, with 6 bases of the junction left unmatched. The CDR3 reads CSARSAGGNYEQYF. The CDR3 DNA is TGCAGTGCTAGGAGCGCGGGGGGGAACTACGAGCAGTACTTC.

The chain combines TRBV10-3 with TRBJ2-3; perhaps D is TRBD1 or TRBD2 (5 bases each). CDR3 length equals 14 residues. The germline V and J ends were trimmed by 3 bases and 5 bases, with 12 bases remaining between them. Germline-derived CDR1 and CDR2 are ENHRY and SYGVKD. CDR3 residues: CAISDGGGGDTQYF. The CDR3 DNA reads as TGTGCCATCAGTGACGGTGGGGGTGGAGATACGCAGTATTTT.

The rearrangement uses TRBV29-1 and TRBJ1-4, with TRBD1 matching over 9 bases. The CDR3 covers 14 residues. Germline CDR1 and CDR2: SQVTM and ANQGSEA. V shed 6 bases and J 3 bases; nucleotides not matched to a gene: 5. The CDR3 sequence is CSVETGGSNEKLFF. The CDR3, as DNA: TGCAGCGTGGAAACAGGGGGCTCTAATGAAAAACTGTTTTTT.

This clonotype was seen only once. The chain employs TRBV27 and TRBJ2-4; D gene uncertain. Trimming removed 5 bases from V and 0 bases from J, with 20 bases in between. Germline CDR1 reads MNHEY; CDR2 reads SMNVEV (reference sequence). CDR3 length equals 18 residues. CDR3 sequence: CASSPISGTSLAKNIQYF. CDR3 nucleotide sequence: TGTGCCAGCAGTCCCATATCCGGAACCAGTCTAGCCAAAAACATTCAGTACTTC.

The rearrangement uses TRBV29-1 and TRBJ2-7, with a tentative D call TRBD1 (6 bases). Trimming shortened V by 6 bases and J by 5 bases, and 17 bases separated the two germline ends. Germline assignment: CDR1 SQVTM and CDR2 ANQGSEA. The CDR3 sequence is 13 residues long. CDR3 amino acids: CSVARGGVDEQYF. The CDR3 DNA reads TGCAGCGTCGCTAGAGGGGGTGTCGACGAGCAGTACTTC.

The V and J genes are TRBV4-2 and TRBJ2-3; TRBD1 matches 8 bases. V was pared by 0 bases and J by 1 base, with 3 bases of the junction left unmatched. Germline CDR1 LGHNA, CDR2 YNFKEQ. The CDR3 has 16 amino acids. DNA of the CDR3: TGTGCCAGCAGCCAAGAGGACAGGGATGGCACAGATACGCAGTATTTT. Translating it yields CASSQEDRDGTDTQYF.

The rearrangement joins TRBV6-1 to TRBJ2-4, with TRBD2 matching 13 bases. This CDR3 region has 17 residues. Germline V gives CDR1 MNHNS, CDR2 SASEGT. J gave up 3 bases and V 1 base, and 3 bases lay outside the gene matches. The CDR3 protein is CASSEVGTSGDKNIQYF. CDR3 coding DNA: TGTGCCAGCAGTGAAGTGGGGACTAGCGGGGACAAAAACATTCAGTACTTC.

The rearrangement uses TRBV10-3 and TRBJ1-6; 8 bases are shared with TRBD1. Unmatched junction bases numbered 7, after V lost 7 bases and J lost 5 bases. Looked up from germline, CDR1 is ENHRY and CDR2 is SYGVKD. There are 15 residues in the CDR3. The CDR3 protein is CAIKKGTGDNSPLHF. CDR3 nucleotide sequence: TGTGCCATCAAGAAGGGGACAGGAGATAATTCACCCCTCCACTTT.

The chain links TRBV20-1 to TRBJ2-7, with D tentatively TRBD1 (5 bases). Trimming left V 5 bases short and J 2 bases short, with 13 bases between. The CDR3 has 13 residues. Germline lookup yields CDR1 DFQATT and CDR2 SNEGSKA (reference sequence). This chain's CDR3 is CSAAQGSTYEQYF. The CDR3 DNA sequence: TGCAGTGCTGCCCAGGGCAGCACCTACGAGCAGTACTTC.

V is TRBV20-1 and J is TRBJ2-7, with D uncertain. Between the trimmed V and J ends, which lost 6 bases and 4 bases, there was a span of 16 bases. Germline V gene data show CDR1 as DFQATT and CDR2 as SNEGSKA (reference sequence). This CDR3 is built from 13 residues. The CDR3 spells CSAIPGRFYEQYF. Written as DNA, the CDR3 is TGCAGTGCGATTCCGGGTCGATTTTACGAGCAGTACTTC.

This chain uses TRBV29-1 with TRBJ2-7, with D uncertain. Germline V gene lookup returns CDR1 SQVTM and CDR2 ANQGSEA. Trimming pared 4 bases from V and 5 bases from J, leaving 12 bases between. CDR3 length: 12 residues. CDR3 bases: TGCAGCGTTGCCATGGGGTTTAACGAGCAGTACTTC. It yields the protein CSVAMGFNEQYF.

This sequence joins TRBV12-3 or TRBV12-4 and TRBJ2-5; D gene uncertain. The CDR3 is 16 amino acids. Deletions cut 5 bases from V and 5 bases from J, with 21 bases between. CDR3 nucleotide sequence: TGTGCCAGCAGTCCCAAAACTAAGACGACCGTGGAGACCCAGTACTTC. Translation: CASSPKTKTTVETQYF.